The 8 T cell receptor beta chains below all came from one sample that was sequenced in a study of T-cell reconstitution after alpha-beta-depleted transplantation in children (dated by TCRdb to between 2015 and 2016). The library was produced with PCR. Sequencer: Illumina HiSeq 2500. TCR library preparation used molecular barcoding, with unique molecular identifiers applied to normalize quantification of the TCRbeta repertoire. TCRdb reprocessed the public reads (quality trimming at Q25 with fastp, clone calling with MiXCR) and kept in-frame beta chains. Entries are consolidated by CDR3 protein sequence, retaining the most common genes and DNA. This sample comprises 360,000 or so distinct CDR3 sequences, roughly 20% of them detected only once. The ten largest account for around 3.9% of the sample. Sequencing was performed on PBMCs from the stem cell graft donor, taken from the stem cell graft. Receptors were obtained from a human donor who donated a stem cell graft to a child with acute myeloid leukemia.

This chain connects TRBV12-3 or TRBV12-4 to TRBJ2-5; TRBD2 aligns across 13 bases. The length of the CDR3 is 17 residues. V lost 4 bases, J lost 5 bases, and 10 bases stayed unmatched. The CDR3 DNA is TGTGCCAGCAGTTCACCCGGACTAGCGGGAGTATGGGAGACCCAGTACTTC. This translates into CASSSPGLAGVWETQYF.

Ten or more counts support this clonotype. The chain combines TRBV20-1 with TRBJ1-1, with D perhaps matching TRBD1 (5 bases). V lost 3 bases to trimming and J lost 3 bases, with 11 bases between them. Germline CDR1 reads DFQATT; CDR2 reads SNEGSKA (reference sequence). The CDR3 runs to 13 residues. The CDR3 is CSARRGRDTEAFF. As DNA, the CDR3 is TGCAGTGCTAGGAGGGGAAGGGACACTGAAGCTTTCTTT.

This clonotype showed up many times. The rearrangement joins TRBV29-1 to TRBJ2-7; 10 bases are a match to TRBD1. V gave up 7 bases and J gave up 1 base; unmatched junction bases: 4. Germline loops: CDR1 SQVTM, CDR2 ANQGSEA. This CDR3 region has 13 residues. The CDR3 is CSGRTGGSYEQYF. The CDR3 region has the DNA TGCAGCGGGCGGACAGGGGGGTCCTACGAGCAGTACTTC.

The chain has TRBV15 and TRBJ2-7, with a weak D call TRBD2 (6 bases). V was clipped by 0 bases and J by 3 bases, with 15 bases between them. The CDR3 has 16 amino acids. Germline CDR1 and CDR2: LNHNV and YYDKDF (reference sequence). The chain's CDR3 is CATSRDLASVGYEQYF. As DNA, the CDR3 is TGTGCCACCAGCAGAGATTTAGCTAGCGTCGGCTACGAGCAGTACTTC.

In this sample, this clonotype turned up many times. CDR3 nucleotides: TGCAGTGCTAGCCGGATTCTCAATGAGCAGTTCTTC. Its translation: CSASRILNEQFF. The J gene is TRBJ2-1, the V gene TRBV20-1; no clear D gene. Trimming stripped 3 bases from V and 6 bases from J, with 9 bases between. CDR1 DFQATT and CDR2 SNEGSKA come from the germline V gene (reference sequence). The CDR3 is made up of 12 amino acids.

The sample holds a few counts of this clonotype. This sequence joins TRBV12-3 or TRBV12-4 and TRBJ1-2, with 12 bases aligning to TRBD1. Unmatched junction bases numbered 11, after V lost 4 bases and J lost 8 bases. This CDR3 has 16 residues. In DNA form, the CDR3 reads TGTGCCAGCAGTTCGAACCCGGGACAGGGGGCTCAGGGCTACACCTTC. Encoded protein: CASSSNPGQGAQGYTF.

The rearrangement joins TRBV20-1 to TRBJ2-3, with D possibly being TRBD2 (6 bases). The CDR3 loop spans 15 amino acids. The germline V gene encodes CDR1 DFQATT and CDR2 SNEGSKA (reference sequence). V was trimmed by 0 bases and J by 2 bases, leaving 12 bases between them. In nucleotides, the CDR3 is TGCAGTGCTAGAGATGGGGCGGGACCCACAGATACGCAGTATTTT. This gives the protein CSARDGAGPTDTQYF.

This clonotype was seen a few times. The genes are TRBV4-1 and TRBJ1-1; a weak D match, TRBD1 (5 bases). The CDR3 extends over 16 amino acids. Deletions cut 0 bases from V and 5 bases from J, with 16 bases between. Germline CDR1 is MGHRA and CDR2 is YSYEKL. The CDR3 here is CASSQDQEGARTEAFF. CDR3 bases: TGCGCCAGCAGCCAAGATCAAGAAGGGGCGAGGACTGAAGCTTTCTTT.